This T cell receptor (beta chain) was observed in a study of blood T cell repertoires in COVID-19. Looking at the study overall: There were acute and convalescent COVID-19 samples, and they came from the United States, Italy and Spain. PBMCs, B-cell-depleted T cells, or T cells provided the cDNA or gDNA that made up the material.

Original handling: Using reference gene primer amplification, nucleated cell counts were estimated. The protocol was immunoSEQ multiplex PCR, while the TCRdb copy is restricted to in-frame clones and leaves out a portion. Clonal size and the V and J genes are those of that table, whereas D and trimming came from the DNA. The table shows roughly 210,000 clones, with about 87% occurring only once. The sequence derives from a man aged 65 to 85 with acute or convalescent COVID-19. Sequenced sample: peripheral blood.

The CDR3 bases are TGTGCCAGCAGCCCGAAGGGACAGGGGAGACCCGGGGAGCTGTTTTTT. It specifies CASSPKGQGRPGELFF. The chain uses TRBV5-6 and TRBJ2-2; 10 bases fit TRBD1. In germline, CDR1 is SGHDT, CDR2 YYEEEE. J gave up 6 bases and V 4 bases, and 9 bases lay outside the gene matches. The length of the CDR3 is 16 residues.